A single sample gave rise to the 20 T cell receptor beta chains below, sequenced in a study of blood T cell repertoires in COVID-19. Profiling relied on immunoSEQ multiplex PCR, and the TCRdb table lists in-frame clones only, not all of them. The sample includes 130,000 to 150,000 clones, 84% seen only once; the top ten take almost 6.5%. Sequenced material: peripheral blood. The receptors originated from a human donor in a cohort sampled during active COVID-19.

This clone was seen a single time. The rearrangement uses TRBV4-1 and TRBJ1-6; D uncertain. Trimming removed 0 bases at V and 8 bases at J, with 11 bases between. The CDR3 runs 15 residues. Germline CDR1 reads MGHRA; CDR2 reads YSYEKL. The CDR3 is CASSQDAGLDSPLHF. CDR3 sequence (DNA): TGCGCCAGCAGCCAAGACGCAGGACTTGATTCACCCCTCCACTTT.

This chain uses TRBV4-3 with TRBJ2-1; D perhaps matches TRBD2 (6 bases). Germline CDR1 reads LGHNA; CDR2 reads YSLEER. The ends were cut back, 4 bases at V and 3 bases at J, with 16 bases in the middle. CDR3 length equals 16 residues. The CDR3: CASSPTQAGIYNEQFF. CDR3 nucleotides: TGCGCCAGCAGCCCCACGCAGGCGGGGATCTACAATGAGCAGTTCTTC.

The gene calls are TRBV6-6 and TRBJ1-2; TRBD1 matches 10 bases. With 6 bases clipped from V and 8 bases from J, the junction kept 6 bases outside the gene matches. The germline V gene encodes CDR1 MNHNY and CDR2 SVGAGI (reference sequence). The CDR3 extends over 13 amino acids. For the CDR3, the DNA is TGTGCCAGCAGCCTGGACAGGGGGGGCGGCTACACCTTC. Amino acid sequence: CASSLDRGGGYTF.

The chain joins TRBV5-1 to TRBJ1-2; D is ambiguous. The V gene lost 0 bases and the J gene lost 8 bases, with 11 bases spanning the gap. The germline V gene has CDR1 SGHRS and CDR2 YFSETQ. The CDR3 has 13 amino acids. In DNA, the CDR3 is TGCGCCAGCAGCTTGGGCGGGGATTGGGGCTACACCTTC. Translation: CASSLGGDWGYTF.

The chain recombines TRBV7-2 with TRBJ2-1, with D unclear. Germline values: CDR1 SGHTA, CDR2 FQGNSA. The V gene lost 4 bases and the J gene lost 4 bases, with 11 bases spanning the gap. This CDR3 contains 14 residues. The CDR3 spells CASSSDDGYNEQFF. The CDR3 bases are TGTGCCAGCAGCTCCGACGACGGGTACAATGAGCAGTTCTTC. The full variable domain, with the rest looked up from reference TRBV7-2 and TRBJ2-1, is GAGVSQSPSNKVTEKGKDVELRCDPISGHTALYWYRQSLGQGLEFLIYFQGNSAPDKSGLPSDRFSAERTGGSVSTLTIQRTQQEDSAVYLCASSSDDGYNEQFFGPGTRLTVL.

The V call is TRBV5-4, the J call TRBJ2-1; maybe TRBD1 (6 bases). Trimming stripped 0 bases from V and 8 bases from J, with 12 bases between. CDR3 size: 14 residues. Germline loops: CDR1 SGHNT, CDR2 YYREEE (reference sequence). This chain's CDR3 is CASSLGTVGDEQFF. In DNA, the CDR3 is TGTGCCAGCAGCTTGGGGACAGTGGGGGATGAGCAGTTCTTC.

J is TRBJ1-5 and V is TRBV19; D remains unclear. Looked up from germline, CDR1 is LNHDA and CDR2 is SQIVND (reference sequence). The CDR3 runs to 19 residues. Trimming left V 5 bases short and J 0 bases short, with 23 bases between. For the CDR3, the DNA is TGTGCCAGTAGTTCAGTTCGCGCCCTGGGCGTCTATAGCAATCAGCCCCAGCATTTT. Protein sequence: CASSSVRALGVYSNQPQHF.

The chain is built from TRBV10-3 and TRBJ1-1, with TRBD1 as a possible D gene (5 bases). V was pared by 9 bases and J by 1 base, with 12 bases between. The germline CDR1 and CDR2 sequences are ENHRY and SYGVKD. The CDR3 is 13 amino acids. In DNA, the CDR3 is TGTGCCATTAGACAGCCTTCGAACACTGAAGCTTTCTTT. It specifies CAIRQPSNTEAFF.

V and J are TRBV6-2 or TRBV6-3 and TRBJ1-1, with a possible D match to TRBD1 (6 bases). The CDR3 runs to 14 residues. Trimming removed 4 bases from V and 8 bases from J, with 17 bases in between. Germline lookup yields CDR1 MNHEY and CDR2 SVGEGT. This chain's CDR3 is CASSFSGDTSEAFF. The CDR3 coding sequence is TGTGCCAGCAGTTTTAGCGGGGACACCTCGGAAGCTTTCTTT.

The rearrangement joins TRBV7-2 to TRBJ1-6; no clear D gene. The germline V gene has CDR1 SGHTA and CDR2 FQGNSA. V was pared by 5 bases and J by 9 bases, with 17 bases between. CDR3 length: 15 amino acids. CDR3 sequence reads: CASSESAVLASPLHF. The CDR3 DNA sequence: TGTGCCAGCAGCGAATCGGCGGTTCTGGCTTCACCCCTCCACTTT.

The chain employs TRBV29-1 and TRBJ1-3; TRBD1 aligns across 7 bases. The CDR3 extends over 13 amino acids. Germline V gene data show CDR1 as SQVTM and CDR2 as ANQGSEA. After removal of 6 bases from V and 0 bases from J, the junction contained 2 bases not matched to a gene. CDR3 nucleotides: TGCAGCGTGGGACAGCTCTCTGGAAACACCATATATTTT. This sequence encodes CSVGQLSGNTIYF.

J is TRBJ1-3 and V is TRBV13, with TRBD1 identical over 9 bases. CDR3 length equals 17 residues. Trimming removed 5 bases from V and 0 bases from J; junction bases left unmatched: 8. Looked up from germline, CDR1 is PRHDT and CDR2 is FYEKMQ (reference sequence). DNA for the CDR3: TGTGCCAGCAGCCCCTGGGACAGGGAAGCCTCTGGAAACACCATATATTTT. Translation: CASSPWDREASGNTIYF.

This clone was found a few times. The J gene is TRBJ1-5, the V gene TRBV13; a possible D gene is TRBD1 (6 bases). The CDR3 covers 12 residues. Trimming shortened V by 5 bases and J by 9 bases, and 11 bases separated the two germline ends. Germline V lookup: CDR1 PRHDT, CDR2 FYEKMQ (reference sequence). CDR3 DNA: TGTGCCAGCAGCCAACAGGGTGGGCCCCAGCATTTT. The encoded protein is CASSQQGGPQHF.

The rearrangement joins TRBV5-5 to TRBJ1-5; D is ambiguous. CDR3 size: 14 residues. Trimming stripped 1 base from V and 4 bases from J, with 9 bases between. Germline V gene sequence: CDR1 SGHKS, CDR2 YYEKEE (reference sequence). CDR3 sequence: CASSLRRDNQPQHF. In DNA form, the CDR3 reads TGTGCCAGCAGCTTGCGTCGAGATAATCAGCCCCAGCATTTT.

This clone was counted a few times. The chain employs TRBV6-2 or TRBV6-3 and TRBJ1-1, with D hard to call. The germline CDR1 and CDR2 sequences are MNHEY and SVGEGT. Trimming took off 1 base at V and 0 bases at J, with 12 bases between the two ends. CDR3 size: 16 residues. The CDR3 spells CASSYLSNSMNTEAFF. CDR3 nucleotide sequence: TGTGCCAGCAGTTACTTGTCAAATTCCATGAACACTGAAGCTTTCTTT.

The chain uses TRBV7-9 and TRBJ2-1, with 12 bases fitting TRBD2. V was clipped by 5 bases and J by 7 bases; unmatched bases: 6. The CDR3 is 15 residues long. The V gene's germline CDR1 is SEHNR and CDR2 FQNEAQ (reference sequence). CDR3: CASSVGLAGINEQFF. The CDR3 DNA reads as TGTGCCAGCAGCGTTGGACTAGCGGGGATAAATGAGCAGTTCTTC.

The chain employs TRBV6-1 and TRBJ2-6; 9 nucleotides align to TRBD1. CDR1 is MNHNS and CDR2 is SASEGT in the germline V gene. V was pared by 4 bases and J by 2 bases, with 6 bases of the junction left unmatched. This CDR3 contains 17 residues. The CDR3 protein is CASSVDRGNTGANVLTF. The CDR3 DNA sequence: TGTGCCAGCAGTGTAGACAGGGGGAACACTGGGGCCAACGTCCTGACTTTC.

The chain couples TRBV6-5 to TRBJ2-7, with 7 positions matching TRBD2. V trimming: 6 bases; J trimming: 6 bases; junction bases outside the gene matches: 8. Germline V gives CDR1 MNHEY, CDR2 SVGAGI. The CDR3 has 13 amino acids. The CDR3 DNA is TGTGCCAGCAGGTCCGGGACTATTAGCGAGCAGTACTTC. Translating gives CASRSGTISEQYF.

This clone was seen a few times. The rearrangement uses TRBV7-9 and TRBJ2-2; 9 bases are a match to TRBD1. With V trimmed by 5 bases and J by 12 bases, 10 bases remained unmatched. The CDR3 sequence is 14 residues long. Germline lookup yields CDR1 SEHNR and CDR2 FQNEAQ (reference sequence). As DNA, the CDR3 is TGTGCCAGCAGCCCCGGGACAGGGAGGGTACAGCTGTTTTTT. Encoded protein: CASSPGTGRVQLFF.

The J gene is TRBJ1-2, the V gene TRBV5-1; TRBD1 matches 8 bases. The CDR3 consists of 15 residues. With V trimmed by 4 bases and J by 4 bases, 9 bases remained unmatched. CDR1 is SGHRS, CDR2 YFSETQ, per germline. The CDR3 region has the DNA TGCGCCAGCAGCGGCGGGGACAGGAGCCCCTATGGCTACACCTTC. Its protein product is CASSGGDRSPYGYTF.